Presented here are 11 T cell receptor beta chains from one specimen sequenced in a study of tumor-infiltrating lymphocytes in oesophageal squamous cell carcinoma. TCRdb re-called the PCR reads with MiXCR, one entry per CDR3 protein. The sample gives 15,000 or so distinct CDR3 sequences, around 50% of which show up once; just under 45% is in the top ten. Sequenced: normal esophageal tissue next to the tumor. The receptors derive from a female donor with esophageal squamous cell carcinoma.

The CDR3 DNA sequence: TGTGCCAGCAGTTATGGGCTTAGCTCCTACAATGAGCAGTATTTT. Amino acids: CASSYGLSSYNEQYF. The chain joins TRBV6-6 to TRBJ1-1, with no clear D. The J call may be incorrect, as the DNA end agrees better with TRBJ2-3. The CDR3 totals 15 residues. Per the germline V gene, CDR1 is MNHNY and CDR2 is SVGAGI (reference sequence).

This clonotype was found once. No conserved phenylalanine or tryptophan is present at the end of the CDR3, so a read error is the likely explanation. The DNA is omitted, as the CDR3 cannot be located on it reliably, and the CDR3 follows TCRdb's listing. V is TRBV11-2 and J is TRBJ2-7; the D call TRBD1 from the table was never checked on the DNA. Looked up from germline, CDR1 is SGHAT and CDR2 is FQNNGV. The CDR3 comprises 15 residues, both ends counted. CDR3 sequence: CASGGDGTYGYTFGS.

This clonotype turned up a few times. This chain joins TRBV6-1 and TRBJ2-7; TRBD2 matches at 13 bases. CDR3 length equals 15 residues. Trimming took 5 bases from V and 6 from J; bases not matched to a gene: 7. Germline V CDR1 and CDR2: MNHNS, SASEGT. CDR3 region: CASSQPGLAGLEQYF. The CDR3 nucleotides are TGTGCCAGCAGTCAACCGGGACTAGCGGGACTCGAGCAGTACTTC.

J is TRBJ2-7 and V is TRBV11-2, with 8 bases fitting TRBD2. Germline CDR1 SGHAT, CDR2 FQNNGV. V trimming: 3 bases; J trimming: 4 bases; junction bases outside the gene matches: 5. There are 14 residues in the CDR3. The DNA of the CDR3 is TGTGCCAGCAGCTTGACGGCGGGGGGTTACGAGCAGTACTTC. It yields the protein CASSLTAGGYEQYF. The entire variable domain, with the rest obtained from reference TRBV11-2 and TRBJ2-7, is as follows: EAGVAQSPRYKIIEKRQSVAFWCNPISGHATLYWYQQILGQGPKLLIQFQNNGVVDDSQLPKDRFSAERLKGVDSTLKIQPAKLEDSAVYLCASSLTAGGYEQYFGPGTRLTVT.

This clonotype qualifies as medium-sized (0.01 to 0.1%). A much larger clone is a single base away; this may be a read error. DNA of the CDR3: TGTGCCAGCAGCTTAAGGGGAGGGCATGAGCAGTACTTC. Residues: CASSLRGGHEQYF. This rearrangement joins TRBV7-2 to TRBJ2-7, with 7 bases aligning to TRBD2. V was clipped by 2 bases and J by 7 bases; unmatched bases: 5. Germline V gene lookup returns CDR1 SGHTA and CDR2 FQGNSA. The CDR3 covers 13 residues.

V is TRBV6-8 and J is TRBJ2-5, with D unclear. This CDR3 has 12 amino acids. The V gene's germline CDR1 is MNHGY and CDR2 SAAAGT. Trimming removed 6 bases at V and 2 bases at J, with 7 bases between. The CDR3 DNA is TGTGCCAGCAGAGGTCCGCAAGAGACCCAGTACTTC. This encodes CASRGPQETQYF.

There are a few counts of this clonotype. The chain links TRBV7-2 to TRBJ1-1; maybe TRBD1 (5 bases). The V end was cut by 1 base, the J end by 1 base, with 13 bases between. Germline loops: CDR1 SGHTA, CDR2 FQGNSA. CDR3 length equals 16 residues. The CDR3 DNA follows: TGTGCCAGCAGCTTAGTCGTGGGACGGACGAACACTGAAGCTTTCTTT. Its translation is CASSLVVGRTNTEAFF.

DNA of the CDR3: TGTGCCAGCAGCTTAGAAGCGGGAACCTACGAGCAGTACTTC. It codes for CASSLEAGTYEQYF. V is TRBV7-2 and J is TRBJ2-7, with TRBD2 matching over 7 bases. CDR3 length: 14 residues. With V trimmed by 1 base and J by 2 bases, 2 bases remained unmatched. Germline assignment: CDR1 SGHTA and CDR2 FQGNSA.

This clonotype has only a few counts. The rearrangement joins TRBV12-3 or TRBV12-4 to TRBJ2-4; D might be TRBD1 or TRBD2, each matching 5 bases. The J call is uncertain, as TRBJ2-1 better fits the DNA end. This CDR3 contains 13 residues. CDR3 in amino acids: CASSPPGSNEQFF. The CDR3 DNA reads TGTGCCAGCAGTCCCCCAGGGAGTAATGAGCAGTTCTTC.

This clonotype was seen repeatedly, ten times or more. The genes are TRBV5-1 and TRBJ1-6; a possible D gene is TRBD1 (5 bases). The CDR3 is 14 amino acids. Germline loops: CDR1 SGHRS, CDR2 YFSETQ. Trimming took off 0 bases at V and 8 bases at J, with 9 bases between the two ends. CDR3 DNA sequence: TGCGCCAGCAGCTTGGGGGGAGGGGATTCACCCCTCCACTTT. Amino acids: CASSLGGGDSPLHF. The full variable domain, in which reference TRBV5-1 and TRBJ1-6 provide the parts outside the CDR3, is KAGVTQTPRYLIKTRGQQVTLSCSPISGHRSVSWYQQTPGQGLQFLFEYFSETQRNKGNFPGRFSGRQFSNSRSEMNVSTLELGDSALYLCASSLGGGDSPLHFGNGTRLTVT.

The V and J genes are TRBV7-6 and TRBJ2-3; 9 bases line up with TRBD1. CDR1 and CDR2 (germline): SGHVS, FNYEAQ. V lost 2 bases, J lost 4 bases, and 4 bases stayed unmatched. The CDR3 is made up of 15 amino acids. CDR3 sequence: CASSLMGQGPDTQYF. CDR3 DNA sequence: TGTGCCAGCAGCTTAATGGGACAGGGCCCAGATACGCAGTATTTT. Using reference TRBV7-6 and TRBJ2-3 for the parts outside the CDR3, the full variable domain is GAGVSQSPRYKVTKRGQDVALRCDPISGHVSLYWYRQALGQGPEFLTYFNYEAQQDKSGLPNDRFSAERPEGSISTLTIQRTEQRDSAMYRCASSLMGQGPDTQYFGPGTRLTVL.